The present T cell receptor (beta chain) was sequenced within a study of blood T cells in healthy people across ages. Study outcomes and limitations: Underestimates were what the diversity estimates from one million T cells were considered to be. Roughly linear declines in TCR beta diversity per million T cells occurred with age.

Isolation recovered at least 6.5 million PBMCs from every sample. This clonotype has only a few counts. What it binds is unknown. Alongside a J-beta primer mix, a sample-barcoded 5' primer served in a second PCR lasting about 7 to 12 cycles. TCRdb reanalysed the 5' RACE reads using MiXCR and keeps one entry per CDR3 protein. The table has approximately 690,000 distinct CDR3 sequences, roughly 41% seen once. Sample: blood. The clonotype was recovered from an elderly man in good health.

The chain's CDR3 is CAWSRGEAFF. The CDR3 nucleotides are TGTGCCTGGAGTAGGGGGGAAGCTTTCTTT. This rearrangement joins TRBV30 to TRBJ1-1; maybe TRBD1 (6 bases). Germline loops: CDR1 GTSNPN, CDR2 SVGIG (reference sequence). Between the trimmed V and J ends, which lost 2 bases and 8 bases, there was a span of 6 bases. The CDR3 extends over 10 amino acids.